This passage covers 9 T cell receptor beta chains from one sample sequenced in a study of Ad26.COV2.S vaccination and SARS-CoV-2 variants. Treatment: around 19 received Ad26.COV2.S at low or high dose, single or two shots; several received placebo; per-sample allocation not given. Sample collection was performed on day 63 after the first vaccine or placebo injection. The table came from immunoSEQ multiplex PCR; TCRdb's copy has only in-frame clones and leaves some out. The data hold approximately 480,000 clones, with 87% observed a single time. The sample consisted of peripheral blood, taken in a trial of Ad26.COV2.S vaccine versus placebo. Receptors were obtained from a person between 18 and 65 years old who received the Ad26.COV2.S COVID-19 vaccine or a placebo.

This chain connects TRBV5-5 to TRBJ1-1; D not resolved. This CDR3 is 14 amino acids long. Germline CDR1 reads SGHKS; CDR2 reads YYEKEE (reference sequence). Between the trimmed V and J ends, which lost 1 base and 4 bases, there was a span of 11 bases. CDR3 coding DNA: TGTGCCAGCAGCTTGAGTCCAGCCGGCACTGAAGCTTTCTTT. Its translation is CASSLSPAGTEAFF.

The V and J genes are TRBV28 and TRBJ2-7, with D tentatively TRBD1 (5 bases). V lost 7 bases and J 0 bases, leaving 16 bases between the germline ends. This CDR3 has 15 amino acids. Germline CDR1 MDHEN, CDR2 SYDVKM. CDR3 region: CASTMGREFSYEQYF. The CDR3 DNA follows: TGTGCCAGCACCATGGGGCGAGAGTTCTCCTACGAGCAGTACTTC.

The chain employs TRBV28 and TRBJ2-3; tentative D call: TRBD2 (7 bases). Trimming left V 7 bases short and J 1 base short, with 21 bases between. Germline V lookup: CDR1 MDHEN, CDR2 SYDVKM. This CDR3 is built from 17 residues. This CDR3 reads CASKIHLGAGGTDTQYF. The DNA of the CDR3 is TGTGCCAGCAAAATCCACCTGGGGGCGGGAGGCACAGATACGCAGTATTTT.

The chain joins TRBV7-2 to TRBJ1-3, with unresolved D. Deletions cut 0 bases from V and 1 base from J, with 10 bases between. Looked up from germline, CDR1 is SGHTA and CDR2 is FQGNSA. CDR3 length: 16 residues. CDR3 nucleotides: TGTGCCAGCAGCTTAGCGGGGTTAGGGTCTGGAAACACCATATATTTT. The encoded protein is CASSLAGLGSGNTIYF. The variable domain in full, with the rest retrieved from reference TRBV7-2 and TRBJ1-3, is GAGVSQSPSNKVTEKGKDVELRCDPISGHTALYWYRQSLGQGLEFLIYFQGNSAPDKSGLPSDRFSAERTGGSVSTLTIQRTQQEDSAVYLCASSLAGLGSGNTIYFGEGSWLTVV.

This rearrangement joins TRBV3-1 (or the pseudogene TRBV3-2) to TRBJ1-4; 8 bases align to TRBD1. The CDR3 sequence is 16 residues long. V lost 1 base and J lost 5; bases outside the gene matches: 6. The germline gives CDR1 LGHDT, CDR2 YNNKEL (reference sequence). The DNA of the CDR3 is TGTGCCAGCAGCCAAGTAGGCAGGGGGCAGAATGAAAAACTGTTTTTT. Encoded protein: CASSQVGRGQNEKLFF.

The CDR3 DNA reads as TGTGCCAGCAGCTCCTCACAGGGTGGACCCTACGGCTACACCTTC. Translating it yields CASSSSQGGPYGYTF. The chain joins TRBV9 to TRBJ1-2, with D possibly matching TRBD1 (6 bases). The CDR3 runs to 15 residues. Trimming took 4 bases from V and 8 from J, leaving 21 bases between them. Germline V gene sequence: CDR1 SGDLS, CDR2 YYNGEE.

The rearrangement joins TRBV7-2 to TRBJ2-3; D is perhaps TRBD2 (7 bases). The germline V gene has CDR1 SGHTA and CDR2 FQGNSA. The CDR3 contains 17 residues. V lost 1 base and J 5 bases, leaving 19 bases between the germline ends. The CDR3 nucleotides are TGTGCCAGCAGCTTAGTGTCCGGGATGCGGGGGCAAGATACGCAGTATTTT. Protein: CASSLVSGMRGQDTQYF.

V and J are TRBV5-1 and TRBJ2-1, with D possibly being TRBD2 (6 bases). This CDR3 is built from 14 residues. Trimming stripped 4 bases from V and 7 bases from J, with 15 bases between. Per the germline V gene, CDR1 is SGHRS and CDR2 is YFSETQ. The CDR3 bases are TGCGCCAGCAGCCCCGGGACTGTGGGTAATGAGCAGTTCTTC. This encodes CASSPGTVGNEQFF.

The V and J genes are TRBV16 and TRBJ2-3, with D perhaps given as TRBD1 or TRBD2 (5 bases each). Looked up from germline, CDR1 is KGHSY and CDR2 is FQNENV. Trimming shortened V by 4 bases and J by 5 bases, and 10 bases separated the two germline ends. The CDR3 contains 13 residues. The CDR3 region has the DNA TGTGCCAGCAGCCCCCCGAGGGGAGATACGCAGTATTTT. Translated, it gives CASSPPRGDTQYF.